This TCR beta chain was captured by sequencing in a study of shared clonotypes between healthy human individuals. Donors comprised healthy HIV-negative adults lacking recent acute infections or vaccinations. Donors, without exception, were Caucasian adults residing in Nashville, Tennessee. Between the trimmed V and J ends, which lost 5 bases and 4 bases, there was a span of 14 bases. Germline V gene data show CDR1 as LGHNA and CDR2 as YNFKEQ. CDR3 length: 14 residues. Clones were read by immunoSEQ multiplex PCR, and TCRdb kept only the in-frame ones, dropping some. The data hold some 2.1 million clones, with 90% to 95% observed a single time.

The origin of this receptor is a man aged 18 to 30 in good health. The V and J genes are TRBV4-2 and TRBJ1-2; a weak D match, TRBD1 (6 bases). Material: naive CD4+ T cells sorted from blood. Subset described: CD45RA+ positively selected. CDR3 protein: CASSTEPGAYGYTF. DNA of the CDR3: TGTGCCAGCAGCACTGAACCGGGGGCCTATGGCTACACCTTC.